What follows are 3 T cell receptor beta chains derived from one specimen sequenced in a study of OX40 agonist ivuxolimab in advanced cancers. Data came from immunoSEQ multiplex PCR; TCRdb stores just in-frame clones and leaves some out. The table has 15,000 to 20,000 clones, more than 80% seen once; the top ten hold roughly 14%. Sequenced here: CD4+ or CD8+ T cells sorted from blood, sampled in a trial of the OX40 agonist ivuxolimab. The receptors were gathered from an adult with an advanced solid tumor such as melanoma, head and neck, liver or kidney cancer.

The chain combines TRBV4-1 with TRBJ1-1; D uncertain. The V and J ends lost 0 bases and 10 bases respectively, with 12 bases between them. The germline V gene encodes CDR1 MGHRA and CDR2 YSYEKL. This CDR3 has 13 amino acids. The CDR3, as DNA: TGCGCCAGCAGCCAAGATGGGCTTTTTGGAGCTTTCTTT. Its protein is CASSQDGLFGAFF.

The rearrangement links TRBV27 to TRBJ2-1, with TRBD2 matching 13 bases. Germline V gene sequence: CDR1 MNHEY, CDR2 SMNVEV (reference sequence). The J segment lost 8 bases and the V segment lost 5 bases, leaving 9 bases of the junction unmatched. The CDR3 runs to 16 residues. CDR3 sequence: CASSRQLAGGLDEQFF. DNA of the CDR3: TGTGCCAGCAGTCGCCAACTAGCGGGGGGGCTCGATGAGCAGTTCTTC.

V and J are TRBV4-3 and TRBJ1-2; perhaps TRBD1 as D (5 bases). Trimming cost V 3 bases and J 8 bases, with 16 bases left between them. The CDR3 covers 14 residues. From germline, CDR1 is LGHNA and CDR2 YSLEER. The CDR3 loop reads CASSHAGGGGGYTF. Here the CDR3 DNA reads TGCGCCAGCAGCCATGCGGGCGGGGGAGGGGGCTACACCTTC.